These T cell receptor beta chains were read from a single sample in a study of blood T cell repertoires in COVID-19. The method was immunoSEQ multiplex PCR; TCRdb's version includes in-frame clones alone and lacks a portion of them. The sample carries around 170,000 clones, about 80% recorded once. The sample comprised peripheral blood. All receptors come from a man aged 70 or older who had recovered from COVID-19. Both conserved end residues are part of each CDR3. The order of the fields is V gene, J gene, clone size, D gene, CDR3 DNA, CDR3 protein. A D gene is named only where the DNA matches it firmly. A row's size may be missing; if present it is once, few, many or a size class.

TRBV6-5	TRBJ2-5	NA	TRBD2	TGTGCCAGCACCCAGGGAGCGGGGGAGGAGACCCAGTACTTC	CASTQGAGEETQYF
TRBV27	TRBJ1-5	NA	TRBD1	TGTGCCAGCAGCCGTGGGACAGACTTCAATAGCAATCAGCCCCAGCATTTT	CASSRGTDFNSNQPQHF
TRBV11-3	TRBJ1-1	NA	NA	TGTGCCAGCAGCCCTGGGGCCAACACTGAAGCTTTCTTT	CASSPGANTEAFF
TRBV6-5	TRBJ1-6	NA	NA	TGTGCCAGCAGTAACTCCGGGACAAATAATTCACCCCTCCACTTT	CASSNSGTNNSPLHF
TRBV23-1	TRBJ2-1	NA	TRBD1	TGCGCCAGCAGCCGGAAGGGAGGACAGGGTCCCGATGAGCAGTTCTTC	CASSRKGGQGPDEQFF
TRBV10-3	TRBJ2-7	NA	TRBD2	TGTGCCATCAGTGAACTCCCACTAGCGGGAGGAATCAACGAGCAGTACTTC	CAISELPLAGGINEQYF
TRBV2	TRBJ1-1	NA	NA	TGTGCCAGCAGAGACGACAACCGCCCCACTGAAGCTTTCTTT	CASRDDNRPTEAFF
TRBV21-1	TRBJ2-7	NA	NA	TGTGCCAGCAGCAAAGAGGAGGCGACGGACTGCGAGCAGTACTTC	CASSKEEATDCEQYF
TRBV6-5	TRBJ1-2	NA	NA	TGTGCCAGCAGTCACCCTGGGGCCGCTGGCTACACCTTC	CASSHPGAAGYTF
TRBV4-3	TRBJ2-5	NA	NA	TGCGCCAGCAGCCAAGATGAGACAGTTAGTGCCCAGTACTTC	CASSQDETVSAQYF
TRBV2	TRBJ2-1	NA	TRBD2	TGTGCCAGCAGTGGAACTAGCGGGAGTGTTGAGCAGTTCTTC	CASSGTSGSVEQFF
TRBV19	TRBJ1-6	NA	NA	TGTGCCAGTAGTACTGTATATAATTCACCCCTCCACTTT	CASSTVYNSPLHF
TRBV12-3/TRBV12-4	TRBJ1-2	NA	NA	TGTGCCAGCAGCTCGGACAGTTCCTATGGCTACACCTTC	CASSSDSSYGYTF
TRBV18	TRBJ2-1	NA	TRBD2	TGTGCCAGCTCAACTGGGACTAGCGGGATGAATGAGCAGTTCTTC	CASSTGTSGMNEQFF
TRBV28	TRBJ1-1	NA	NA	TGTGCCAGCAGTTTATCGGGAGGGCTAGAAGCTTTCTTT	CASSLSGGLEAFF
TRBV6-5	TRBJ2-7	NA	TRBD1	TGTGCCAGCAGTTACTCAGGGACAGGGGGCTACGAGCAGTACTTC	CASSYSGTGGYEQYF
TRBV10-3	TRBJ2-2	NA	NA	TGTGCCATCAGTGAGACAGTTGCGAACACCGGGGAGCTGTTTTTT	CAISETVANTGELFF
TRBV5-8	TRBJ2-3	NA	NA	TGTGCCAGCAGCTCCGGGATTATAGCCTGGACGACGCAGTATTTT	CASSSGIIAWTTQYF
TRBV7-6	TRBJ1-4	NA	TRBD1	TGTGCCAGCAGCGCTGGACAGGGTGTGCGGGAAAAACTGTTTTTT	CASSAGQGVREKLFF
TRBV28	TRBJ2-5	NA	NA	TGTGCCAGCAGTGGAGGGGGGGCCTACCAAGAGACCCAGTACTTC	CASSGGGAYQETQYF
TRBV6-5	TRBJ2-7	many	TRBD1	TGTGCCAGCAGTTATCGGGGACAGGATACCTACGAGCAGTACTTC	CASSYRGQDTYEQYF
TRBV4-1	TRBJ2-3	NA	TRBD1	TGCGCCAGCAGCCAACAACCGGGACAGGGGTTAAATACGCAGTATTTT	CASSQQPGQGLNTQYF
TRBV5-1	TRBJ1-3	NA	TRBD1	TGCGCCAGCAGCCCGGGACAGGGGGCCGGAAACACCATATATTTT	CASSPGQGAGNTIYF